What follows is one T cell receptor (beta chain) and its context. Antigen unknown. The sample originates from a study of CD8 T cells in ankylosing spondylitis. Broader study findings: Significant enrichment of disease-linked clones was reportedly seen in matched ankylosing spondylitis synovial fluid. Past research had described some motif variants in reactive arthritis synovial fluid and blood. Roughly eight highly homologous variants made up a TCR beta motif that seemed to typify ankylosing spondylitis blood.

TCRdb passed the 5' RACE reads through MiXCR, listing each CDR3 protein once. Here the sample spans some 300,000 distinct CDR3 sequences, more than 20% being singletons. Germline CDR1 LNHDA, CDR2 SQIVND (reference sequence). V shed 7 bases and J shed 5 bases, with 16 bases lying between them. The CDR3 is 14 amino acids. The J gene is TRBJ2-3, the V gene TRBV19; TRBD1 is a possible D gene (5 bases). Sequenced material: blood, either unsorted or a sorted T cell fraction (not recorded which). The receptor was isolated from a female donor with ankylosing spondylitis or in good health (not recorded which). The CDR3 here is CASTPGRGIDTQYF. The CDR3 DNA reads TGTGCCAGTACCCCCGGAAGGGGAATAGATACGCAGTATTTT. Filled out from reference TRBV19 and TRBJ2-3, the complete variable domain reads DGGITQSPKYLFRKEGQNVTLSCEQNLNHDAMYWYRQDPGQGLRLIYYSQIVNDFQKGDIAEGYSVSREKKESFPLTVTSAQKNPTAFYLCASTPGRGIDTQYFGPGTRLTVL.